This T cell receptor beta chain was identified in a study of long-term antiretroviral therapy in people with HIV. Study results and limitations: When set beside controls, HIV repertoires had CDR3 length ranges that were narrower. Diversity went up after ART and still fell short of transplant donor controls.

The table lists this clone with a count of one. The antigen is undetermined. Investigators performed immunoSEQ version v3.0 at survey level. Using immunoSEQ multiplex PCR, the repertoire was profiled, and TCRdb retains in-frame clones only, with some absent. The sample lists some 28,000 clones, 90% to 95% occurring once. It was in the United States that all participants with HIV were treated. With V trimmed by 0 bases and J by 0 bases, 6 bases remained unmatched. The germline V gene has CDR1 SGHNT and CDR2 YYREEE (reference sequence). The CDR3 spans 17 residues. The genes are TRBV5-4 and TRBJ2-3, with 8 bases identical to TRBD2. Sample: unsorted PBMCs, taken about 6.6 years after starting antiretroviral therapy. This clonotype originated in a man aged 25 to 40 with HIV. Here the CDR3 reads CASSLEISGVSTDTQYF. The DNA of the CDR3 is TGTGCCAGCAGCTTGGAAATTAGCGGGGTGAGCACAGATACGCAGTATTTT.